The rows below give T cell receptor beta chains drawn from one sample of a study of CD8 T cells in ankylosing spondylitis. TCRdb passed the 5' RACE reads through MiXCR, listing each CDR3 protein once. The sample contains approximately 260,000 distinct CDR3 sequences, under 20% of which appear only once. Source material: blood, either unsorted or a sorted T cell fraction (not recorded which). The receptors were sampled from a male donor with ankylosing spondylitis or in good health (not recorded which). Both conserved end residues are part of each CDR3. Fields, in order: J gene, V gene, CDR3 protein.

J: TRBJ2-5
V: TRBV7-9
CDR3: CASSDGQGAIYQETQYF

J: TRBJ1-2
V: TRBV5-1
CDR3: CASSPNQGPDFNYGYTF

J: TRBJ2-7
V: TRBV29-1
CDR3: CSVLGDHEQYF

J: TRBJ2-3
V: TRBV7-3
CDR3: CASSPGLAHTDTQYF

J: TRBJ2-7
V: TRBV10-3
CDR3: CATCTSETSYEQYF

J: TRBJ2-3
V: TRBV7-8
CDR3: CASSRLTAHSDTQYF

J: TRBJ1-2
V: TRBV6-4
CDR3: CASSDGAGGYGYTF

J: TRBJ2-1
V: TRBV6-1
CDR3: CASRDRGSYNEQFF

J: TRBJ2-7
V: TRBV5-1
CDR3: CASSLSIDRVVEQYF

J: TRBJ2-1
V: TRBV2
CDR3: CASLDPASVSYNEQFF

J: TRBJ2-1
V: TRBV4-3
CDR3: CASSQDYLAEGSYNEQFF

J: TRBJ2-5
V: TRBV5-1
CDR3: CASSLLRGAQETQYF

J: TRBJ2-1
V: TRBV6-5
CDR3: CASSYSGEQFF

J: TRBJ1-1
V: TRBV29-1
CDR3: CSVEDRISFF